Listed here are 32 T cell receptor beta chains from one sample, sequenced in a study of CXCR3-negative and CXCR3-positive naive CD8 T cells. Study-wide points: Researchers report that CXCR3-positive naive cells carry more hydrophobic TRB CDR3s than CXCR3-negative naive cells.

Their antigen targets remain unknown. Through 5' RACE with UMI labels, the TRB cDNA libraries were prepared. After re-calling the 5' RACE reads, TCRdb lists one entry per CDR3 protein, DNA absent. Its table lists tens of thousands of distinct CDR3 sequences. The specimen sequenced was naive CXCR3+ CD8+ T cells from blood. Sample subset: CD45RO-CCR7+CD27+CD95- naive CD8+ T cells expressing CXCR3 (TNR3+). The source of these receptors is a human donor in good health. Some clones in this sample may be carry-over from other donors' samples.

The chain employs TRBV12-3 or TRBV12-4 and TRBJ2-7; TCRdb calls TRBD1, which cannot be checked without DNA. The CDR3 consists of 14 residues. The CDR3 sequence is CASSLTRDSYEQYF.

The rearrangement uses TRBV7-9 and TRBJ1-3. Germline assignment: CDR1 SEHNR and CDR2 FQNEAQ (reference sequence). The CDR3 length is 14 residues. The CDR3 protein is CASSSFSSGNTIYF.

The rearrangement uses TRBV29-1 and TRBJ2-7; checking the TCRdb D call of TRBD1 is not possible without DNA. CDR1 is SQVTM and CDR2 is ANQGSEA in the germline V gene. The CDR3 runs 13 residues. CDR3 amino acids: CSVGDRMTYEQYF.

The genes are TRBV12-5 and TRBJ2-1; no DNA is available, so the TRBD1 call from TCRdb remains unchecked. This CDR3 is 15 amino acids long. The germline V gene has CDR1 LGHNT and CDR2 FRNRAP. The CDR3 reads CASGPGTGSYNEQFF.

This chain links TRBV29-1 with TRBJ1-4; TCRdb proposes TRBD1, but this gene call is untestable without DNA. The CDR3 has 15 residues. Germline V lookup: CDR1 SQVTM, CDR2 ANQGSEA. CDR3 residues: CSVEWGQGKNEKLFF.

The V and J genes are TRBV20-1 and TRBJ1-4; with no DNA, the TCRdb D assignment of TRBD1 cannot be verified. CDR1 and CDR2 from the germline V gene are DFQATT and SNEGSKA (reference sequence). CDR3 length: 16 residues. CDR3 residues: CSARDYAGVMTEKLFF.

The chain carries TRBV7-7 and TRBJ2-1; TCRdb's D gene call, TRBD2, goes unchecked for lack of DNA. The CDR3 is made up of 16 amino acids. CDR1 and CDR2 from the germline V gene are SSHAT and FNYEAQ (reference sequence). CDR3 sequence reads: CASSPLVGGERNEQFF.

This chain connects TRBV29-1 to TRBJ2-1; TCRdb gives TRBD2 as the D gene, but with no DNA this cannot be confirmed. This CDR3 comprises 13 residues. Per the germline V gene, CDR1 is SQVTM and CDR2 is ANQGSEA. The CDR3 region is CSVEDGAGVEQFF.

This rearrangement joins TRBV12-3 or TRBV12-4 to TRBJ1-3. CDR3 size: 12 residues. The CDR3 reads CASRPEGNTIYF.

The J gene is TRBJ2-1, the V gene TRBV7-8; TCRdb names TRBD2, which stays unverified in the absence of DNA. This CDR3 spans 16 amino acids. Germline CDR1 and CDR2: SGHVS and FQNEAQ. CDR3: CASSPALAGANNEQFF. The full variable domain, with the rest looked up from reference TRBV7-8 and TRBJ2-1, is GAGVSQSPRYKVAKRGQDVALRCDPISGHVSLFWYQQALGQGPEFLTYFQNEAQLDKSGLPSDRFFAERPEGSVSTLKIQRTQQEDSAVYLCASSPALAGANNEQFFGPGTRLTVL.

The chain links TRBV4-3 to TRBJ2-1; TCRdb designates TRBD2, a call that cannot be tested without DNA. Germline V gene sequence: CDR1 LGHNA, CDR2 YSLEER. This CDR3 comprises 15 residues. The CDR3 is CASSQDGLAGNEQFF.

The genes are TRBV7-6 and TRBJ1-2; the TRBD1 assignment by TCRdb is unverifiable without DNA. In germline, CDR1 is SGHVS, CDR2 FNYEAQ. The CDR3 consists of 13 residues. CDR3 in amino acids: CASRISGDHGYTF.

The rearrangement uses TRBV7-9 and TRBJ1-5; the TRBD1 assignment by TCRdb is unverifiable without DNA. The V gene's germline CDR1 is SEHNR and CDR2 FQNEAQ (reference sequence). The CDR3 spans 15 residues. CDR3: CASSLGQHSNQPQHF.

This chain connects TRBV9 to TRBJ2-7; with no DNA, the TCRdb D assignment of TRBD2 cannot be verified. The CDR3 length is 14 residues. Germline V gives CDR1 SGDLS, CDR2 YYNGEE. CDR3 sequence: CASSPRLAAYEQYF.

The chain carries TRBV7-9 and TRBJ1-1. This CDR3 region has 13 residues. CDR1 and CDR2 from the germline V gene are SEHNR and FQNEAQ (reference sequence). The CDR3 protein is CASKSTGYTEAFF.

The rearrangement links TRBV6-2 or TRBV6-3 to TRBJ1-1. This CDR3 is 12 amino acids long. Germline CDR1 MNHEY, CDR2 SVGEGT. CDR3 amino acids: CASLDAWTEAFF.

The chain recombines TRBV27 with TRBJ1-2; the TCRdb D gene call, TRBD1, has no DNA to confirm it. Germline V gene sequence: CDR1 MNHEY, CDR2 SMNVEV (reference sequence). The CDR3 sequence is 17 residues long. The CDR3 loop is CASSLSGQGRGNYGYTF.

The genes are TRBV28 and TRBJ1-5. This CDR3 has 13 residues. CDR1 is MDHEN and CDR2 is SYDVKM in the germline V gene. CDR3 loop: CASSLGVDEPQHF.

The chain couples TRBV6-2 or TRBV6-3 to TRBJ2-2; TCRdb lists TRBD2, though no DNA is available to test this call. The CDR3 runs 18 residues. CDR1 MNHEY and CDR2 SVGEGT come from the germline V gene. This CDR3 is CASRFGLAGGPNTGELFF.

V usage is TRBV7-6 and J usage is TRBJ1-2; TCRdb reports TRBD1, a call that lacks DNA to check it against. The germline V gene encodes CDR1 SGHVS and CDR2 FNYEAQ. This CDR3 region has 14 residues. CDR3 sequence reads: CASSEGQLSGGYTF.

The chain links TRBV7-3 to TRBJ1-1; TCRdb selects TRBD1, and the lack of DNA leaves this call unchecked. There are 17 residues in the CDR3. Germline V CDR1 and CDR2: SGHTA, FQGTGA. This CDR3 reads CASSLIGRGWLNTEAFF.

The V call is TRBV14, the J call TRBJ2-7; no DNA is available, so the TRBD2 call from TCRdb remains unchecked. CDR3 length: 14 residues. Germline V gene sequence: CDR1 SGHDN, CDR2 FVKESK. Here the CDR3 reads CASSPGPNDYEQYF.

V and J are TRBV4-3 and TRBJ2-5. The CDR3 runs 14 residues. Germline values: CDR1 LGHNA, CDR2 YSLEER. CDR3 residues: CASSQDQETKTQYF.

The chain has TRBV24-1 and TRBJ1-2; TCRdb's assignment of TRBD1 cannot be checked, as there is no DNA. Germline values: CDR1 KGHDR, CDR2 SFDVKD. The CDR3 has 13 amino acids. The CDR3 here is CATSDLGATGYTF.

The chain links TRBV20-1 to TRBJ2-7; the D gene TCRdb calls, TRBD2, cannot be checked with no DNA. CDR3 size: 15 residues. Germline lookup yields CDR1 DFQATT and CDR2 SNEGSKA (reference sequence). CDR3 residues: CSAHLSSGGPGEQYF.

CDR3: CSVEGGTGLRRYGYTF. V gene TRBV29-1 combines with J gene TRBJ1-2; TCRdb reports TRBD1, a call that lacks DNA to check it against. CDR3 size: 16 residues. Looked up from germline, CDR1 is SQVTM and CDR2 is ANQGSEA.

This sequence joins TRBV6-6 and TRBJ1-5. Germline V gene lookup returns CDR1 MNHNY and CDR2 SVGAGI (reference sequence). This CDR3 region has 12 residues. CDR3 amino acids: CASSFLDQPQHF.

The J gene is TRBJ2-6, the V gene TRBV20-1; lacking DNA, the TRBD1 call made by TCRdb goes unchecked. The CDR3 runs to 16 residues. Germline loops: CDR1 DFQATT, CDR2 SNEGSKA (reference sequence). This CDR3 reads CSARDRGALGANVLTF.

The chain is built from TRBV7-9 and TRBJ2-7; TCRdb's D call of TRBD1 is untestable without DNA. Germline V gene data show CDR1 as SEHNR and CDR2 as FQNEAQ (reference sequence). CDR3 length equals 12 residues. The CDR3 region is CASSLGEYEQYF.

This sequence joins TRBV12-3 or TRBV12-4 and TRBJ2-7; without DNA, the TCRdb call of TRBD1 cannot be checked. The CDR3 covers 14 residues. CDR3 region: CANSPSGGPYEQYF.

The chain is built from TRBV5-1 and TRBJ2-7. The CDR3 sequence is 13 residues long. CDR1 and CDR2 from the germline V gene are SGHRS and YFSETQ. The CDR3 here is CASSLDESYEQYF. Drawing the rest from reference TRBV5-1 and TRBJ2-7, the complete variable domain is KAGVTQTPRYLIKTRGQQVTLSCSPISGHRSVSWYQQTPGQGLQFLFEYFSETQRNKGNFPGRFSGRQFSNSRSEMNVSTLELGDSALYLCASSLDESYEQYFGPGTRLTVT.

The chain couples TRBV4-1 to TRBJ2-7; the D gene TCRdb calls, TRBD1, cannot be checked with no DNA. This CDR3 is 17 amino acids long. Germline CDR1 is MGHRA and CDR2 is YSYEKL. The CDR3: CASSLILGTGVTYEQYF.